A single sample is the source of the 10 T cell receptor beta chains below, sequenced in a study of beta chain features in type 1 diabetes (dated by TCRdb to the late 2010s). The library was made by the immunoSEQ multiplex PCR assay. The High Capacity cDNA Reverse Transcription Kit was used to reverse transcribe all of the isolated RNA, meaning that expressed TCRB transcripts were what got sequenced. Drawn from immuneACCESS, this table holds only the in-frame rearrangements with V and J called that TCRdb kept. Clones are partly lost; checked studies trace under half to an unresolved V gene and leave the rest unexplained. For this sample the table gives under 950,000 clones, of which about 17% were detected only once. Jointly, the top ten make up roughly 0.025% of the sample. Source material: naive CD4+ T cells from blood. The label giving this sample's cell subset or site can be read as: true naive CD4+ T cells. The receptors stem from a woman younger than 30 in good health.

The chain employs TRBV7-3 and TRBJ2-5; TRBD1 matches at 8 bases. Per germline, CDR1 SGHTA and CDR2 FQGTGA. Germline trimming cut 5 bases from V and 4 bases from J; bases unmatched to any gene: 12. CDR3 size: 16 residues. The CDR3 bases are TGTGCCAGCAGCCCCCAGGCCAGGGGGCGTCGAGAGACCCAGTACTTC. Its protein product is CASSPQARGRRETQYF.

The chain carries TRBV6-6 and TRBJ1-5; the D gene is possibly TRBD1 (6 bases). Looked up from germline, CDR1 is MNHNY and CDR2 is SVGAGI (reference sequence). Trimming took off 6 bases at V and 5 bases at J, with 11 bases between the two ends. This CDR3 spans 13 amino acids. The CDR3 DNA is TGTGCCAGCAGCCAGGGGCTCCATCAGCCCCAGCATTTT. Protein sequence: CASSQGLHQPQHF.

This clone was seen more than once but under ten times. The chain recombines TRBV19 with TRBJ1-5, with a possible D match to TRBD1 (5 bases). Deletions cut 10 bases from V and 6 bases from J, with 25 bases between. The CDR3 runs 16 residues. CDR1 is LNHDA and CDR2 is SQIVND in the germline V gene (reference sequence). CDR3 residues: CANSRAPATTPQPQHF. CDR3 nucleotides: TGTGCCAACTCCAGGGCCCCAGCCACTACCCCTCAGCCCCAGCATTTT.

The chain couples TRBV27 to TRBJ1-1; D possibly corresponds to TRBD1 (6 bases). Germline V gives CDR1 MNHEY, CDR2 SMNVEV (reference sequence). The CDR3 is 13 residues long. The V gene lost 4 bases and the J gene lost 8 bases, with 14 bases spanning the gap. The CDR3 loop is CASSWIRQAEAFF. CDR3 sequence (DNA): TGTGCCAGCAGTTGGATTAGACAGGCAGAAGCTTTCTTT.

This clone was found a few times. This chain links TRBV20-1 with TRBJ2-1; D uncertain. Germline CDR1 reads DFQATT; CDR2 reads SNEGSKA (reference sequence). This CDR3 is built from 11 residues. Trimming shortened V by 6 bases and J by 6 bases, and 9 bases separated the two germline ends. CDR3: CSANSVNEQFF. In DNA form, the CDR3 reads TGCAGTGCAAACTCCGTCAATGAGCAGTTCTTC.

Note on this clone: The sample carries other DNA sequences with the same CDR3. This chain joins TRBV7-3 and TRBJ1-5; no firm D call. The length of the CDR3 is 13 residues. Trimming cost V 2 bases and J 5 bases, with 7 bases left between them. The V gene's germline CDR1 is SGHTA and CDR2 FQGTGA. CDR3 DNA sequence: TGTGCCAGCAGCTTATCGCGAGATCAGCCCCAGCATTTT. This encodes CASSLSRDQPQHF.

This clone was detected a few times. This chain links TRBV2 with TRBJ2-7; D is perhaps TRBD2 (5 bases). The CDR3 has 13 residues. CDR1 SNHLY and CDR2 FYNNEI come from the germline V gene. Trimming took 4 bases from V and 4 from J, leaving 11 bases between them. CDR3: CASSGEREYEQYF. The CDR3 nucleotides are TGTGCCAGCAGTGGGGAGAGAGAGTACGAGCAGTACTTC.

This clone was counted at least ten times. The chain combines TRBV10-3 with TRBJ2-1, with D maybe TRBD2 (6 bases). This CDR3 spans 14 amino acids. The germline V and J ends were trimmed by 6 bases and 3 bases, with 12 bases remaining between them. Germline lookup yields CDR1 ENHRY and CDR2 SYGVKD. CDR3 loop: CAISEGLLYNEQFF. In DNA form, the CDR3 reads TGTGCCATCAGCGAGGGACTCCTCTACAATGAGCAGTTCTTC.

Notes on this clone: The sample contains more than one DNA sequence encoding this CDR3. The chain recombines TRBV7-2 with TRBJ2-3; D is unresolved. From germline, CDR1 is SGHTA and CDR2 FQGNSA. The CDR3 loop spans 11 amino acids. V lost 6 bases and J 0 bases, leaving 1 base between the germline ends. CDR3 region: CASRSTDTQYF. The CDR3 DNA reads TGTGCCAGCAGGAGCACAGATACGCAGTATTTT.

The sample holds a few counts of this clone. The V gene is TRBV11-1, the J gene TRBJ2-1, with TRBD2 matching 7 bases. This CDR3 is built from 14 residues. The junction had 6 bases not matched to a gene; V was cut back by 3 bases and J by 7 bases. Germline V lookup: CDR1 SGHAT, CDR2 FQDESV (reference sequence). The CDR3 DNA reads TGTGCCAGCAGCTTCGACGGGAGGAAGAATGAGCAGTTCTTC. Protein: CASSFDGRKNEQFF.